Below, 13 T cell receptor beta chains from the same sample are listed, as sequenced in a study of siplizumab effects on memory and regulatory T cells. Sequencing used immunoSEQ multiplex PCR; TCRdb keeps in-frame clones, though not all of them. Seen here are about 120,000 clones, about 94% observed once, and the top ten hold about 0.16%. Sequencing was done on a sample of non-Treg CD4+ T cells sorted from blood. These receptors all stem from a human donor in good health.

CDR3 sequence: CANLAGPAGDNEQFF. For the CDR3, the DNA is TGTGCCAACCTAGCGGGCCCAGCGGGAGACAATGAGCAGTTCTTC. This chain links TRBV7-3 with TRBJ2-1, with 8 bases aligning to TRBD2. This CDR3 is 15 amino acids long. The germline CDR1 and CDR2 sequences are SGHTA and FQGTGA. V shed 10 bases and J 5 bases; nucleotides not matched to a gene: 13.

This chain links TRBV27 with TRBJ2-7; D not certain. Germline values: CDR1 MNHEY, CDR2 SMNVEV (reference sequence). CDR3 length: 12 residues. Deletions cut 5 bases from V and 7 bases from J, with 12 bases between. The CDR3 sequence: CASSAPLGEQYF. Here the CDR3 DNA reads TGTGCCAGCAGTGCCCCTCTAGGAGAGCAGTACTTC.

This chain uses TRBV7-6 with TRBJ2-3; a weak D match, TRBD2 (7 bases). V lost 1 base and J 2 bases, leaving 13 bases between the germline ends. There are 16 residues in the CDR3. CDR1 and CDR2 (germline): SGHVS, FNYEAQ. CDR3 in DNA: TGTGCCAGCAGCTTAGGTTCGGGGGGCCTCACAGATACGCAGTATTTT. Its protein is CASSLGSGGLTDTQYF.

J is TRBJ2-1 and V is TRBV19; no clear D. V dropped 1 base and J dropped 0 bases, with 10 bases sitting between them. This CDR3 contains 16 residues. Germline V CDR1 and CDR2: LNHDA, SQIVND (reference sequence). CDR3 DNA sequence: TGTGCCAGTAGTATAGGCAGTGTTGGCTCCTACAATGAGCAGTTCTTC. It yields the protein CASSIGSVGSYNEQFF.

This clone was detected only a few times. The chain joins TRBV28 to TRBJ1-6, with 7 positions matching TRBD1. This CDR3 contains 15 residues. The V segment lost 5 bases and the J segment 9 bases; nucleotides outside the gene matches: 10. Germline CDR1 is MDHEN and CDR2 is SYDVKM. The CDR3: CASSPSGTVFSPLHF. CDR3 bases: TGTGCCAGCAGTCCCTCCGGGACAGTGTTTTCACCCCTCCACTTT.

This clone was seen only once. The gene calls are TRBV18 and TRBJ2-5, with D unresolved. The CDR3 has 13 residues. V was pared by 0 bases and J by 4 bases, with 6 bases between. Germline lookup yields CDR1 KGHSH and CDR2 LQKENI. Here the CDR3 reads CASSPPFGETQYF. For the CDR3, the DNA is TGTGCCAGCTCACCACCTTTTGGAGAGACCCAGTACTTC.

The V call is TRBV18, the J call TRBJ1-4; D perhaps matches TRBD1 (6 bases). Between the trimmed V and J ends, which lost 4 bases and 0 bases, there was a span of 12 bases. The V gene's germline CDR1 is KGHSH and CDR2 LQKENI. The CDR3 contains 16 residues. The CDR3 region has the DNA TGTGCCAGCTCACACACGGGACAACCAACTAATGAAAAACTGTTTTTT. Translated: CASSHTGQPTNEKLFF.

The chain links TRBV27 to TRBJ1-4; 7 bases agree with TRBD1. This CDR3 has 15 residues. The V gene's germline CDR1 is MNHEY and CDR2 SMNVEV (reference sequence). With 5 bases clipped from V and 5 bases from J, the junction kept 8 bases outside the gene matches. The CDR3 nucleotides are TGTGCCAGCAGTACCGACCGGGACAGCAATGAAAAACTGTTTTTT. Amino acids: CASSTDRDSNEKLFF.

The genes are TRBV4-2 and TRBJ1-3, with D unclear. CDR3 size: 15 residues. The ends were cut back, 1 base at V and 7 bases at J, with 14 bases in the middle. CDR1 and CDR2 (germline): LGHNA, YNFKEQ. The CDR3 DNA follows: TGTGCCAGCAGCCAAGTCTTATCTTTGGAGAACACCATATATTTT. It codes for CASSQVLSLENTIYF.

The rearrangement joins TRBV10-2 to TRBJ2-3, with D hard to call. This CDR3 comprises 14 residues. Germline V gene data show CDR1 as WSHSY and CDR2 as SAAADI. Trimming took off 7 bases at V and 1 base at J, with 12 bases between the two ends. As DNA, the CDR3 is TGCGCCAGCATTCTAACTGTCGGCACAGATACGCAGTATTTT. This translates into CASILTVGTDTQYF.

A single count supports this clone. The V call is TRBV10-3, the J call TRBJ1-1, with D unclear. The CDR3 consists of 13 residues. In germline, CDR1 is ENHRY, CDR2 SYGVKD. Trimming took 2 bases from V and 11 from J, leaving 15 bases between them. CDR3 amino acids: CAISETLVELAFF. In nucleotides, the CDR3 is TGTGCCATCAGTGAGACCCTGGTCGAGCTGGCTTTCTTT.

J is TRBJ2-1 and V is TRBV9; tentatively, D is TRBD2 (5 bases). Trimming removed 0 bases from V and 4 bases from J, with 8 bases in between. This CDR3 has 14 residues. Looked up from germline, CDR1 is SGDLS and CDR2 is YYNGEE. CDR3 residues: CASSVAAVYNEQFF. The CDR3 DNA follows: TGTGCCAGCAGCGTAGCAGCGGTTTACAATGAGCAGTTCTTC.

This clone has a single count. The CDR3 protein is CASSITGLEGYGYTF. CDR3 DNA sequence: TGTGCCAGTAGTATTACCGGGCTAGAAGGCTATGGCTACACCTTC. The chain employs TRBV19 and TRBJ1-2; D not resolved. The germline gives CDR1 LNHDA, CDR2 SQIVND (reference sequence). The CDR3 has 15 residues. The V end was cut by 3 bases, the J end by 4 bases, with 15 bases between.